The clone carrying this T cell receptor (beta chain) was counted between two and nine times. This CDR3 spans 13 amino acids. V lost 2 bases to trimming and J lost 2 bases, with 6 bases between them. The germline CDR1 and CDR2 sequences are SGHTA and FQGNSA. Clinical histories supplied by participants themselves formed the basis of cohort assignment. Recovered status applied to Cohort 3 donors who had two consecutive negative PCRs. It also applied to those with clearance or with symptom resolution. The entry originates in a study of blood T cell repertoires in COVID-19. Original processing notes: Reference gene primer amplification in the assay estimated nucleated cell counts. Using immunoSEQ multiplex PCR, the repertoire was profiled, and TCRdb retains in-frame clones only, with some absent. The DNA gave D and trimming, while V, J and clone size come from that table. The sample includes roughly 290,000 clones, 89% of them seen just once.

Sequencing was performed on PBMCs or T cells enriched from blood (not recorded which). The source of this sequence is a woman aged 40 to 50 who had recovered from COVID-19. V is TRBV7-2 and J is TRBJ1-2; D is unresolved. CDR3: CASSLSRNYGYTF. Here the CDR3 DNA reads TGTGCCAGCAGCTTATCACGGAACTATGGCTACACCTTC.